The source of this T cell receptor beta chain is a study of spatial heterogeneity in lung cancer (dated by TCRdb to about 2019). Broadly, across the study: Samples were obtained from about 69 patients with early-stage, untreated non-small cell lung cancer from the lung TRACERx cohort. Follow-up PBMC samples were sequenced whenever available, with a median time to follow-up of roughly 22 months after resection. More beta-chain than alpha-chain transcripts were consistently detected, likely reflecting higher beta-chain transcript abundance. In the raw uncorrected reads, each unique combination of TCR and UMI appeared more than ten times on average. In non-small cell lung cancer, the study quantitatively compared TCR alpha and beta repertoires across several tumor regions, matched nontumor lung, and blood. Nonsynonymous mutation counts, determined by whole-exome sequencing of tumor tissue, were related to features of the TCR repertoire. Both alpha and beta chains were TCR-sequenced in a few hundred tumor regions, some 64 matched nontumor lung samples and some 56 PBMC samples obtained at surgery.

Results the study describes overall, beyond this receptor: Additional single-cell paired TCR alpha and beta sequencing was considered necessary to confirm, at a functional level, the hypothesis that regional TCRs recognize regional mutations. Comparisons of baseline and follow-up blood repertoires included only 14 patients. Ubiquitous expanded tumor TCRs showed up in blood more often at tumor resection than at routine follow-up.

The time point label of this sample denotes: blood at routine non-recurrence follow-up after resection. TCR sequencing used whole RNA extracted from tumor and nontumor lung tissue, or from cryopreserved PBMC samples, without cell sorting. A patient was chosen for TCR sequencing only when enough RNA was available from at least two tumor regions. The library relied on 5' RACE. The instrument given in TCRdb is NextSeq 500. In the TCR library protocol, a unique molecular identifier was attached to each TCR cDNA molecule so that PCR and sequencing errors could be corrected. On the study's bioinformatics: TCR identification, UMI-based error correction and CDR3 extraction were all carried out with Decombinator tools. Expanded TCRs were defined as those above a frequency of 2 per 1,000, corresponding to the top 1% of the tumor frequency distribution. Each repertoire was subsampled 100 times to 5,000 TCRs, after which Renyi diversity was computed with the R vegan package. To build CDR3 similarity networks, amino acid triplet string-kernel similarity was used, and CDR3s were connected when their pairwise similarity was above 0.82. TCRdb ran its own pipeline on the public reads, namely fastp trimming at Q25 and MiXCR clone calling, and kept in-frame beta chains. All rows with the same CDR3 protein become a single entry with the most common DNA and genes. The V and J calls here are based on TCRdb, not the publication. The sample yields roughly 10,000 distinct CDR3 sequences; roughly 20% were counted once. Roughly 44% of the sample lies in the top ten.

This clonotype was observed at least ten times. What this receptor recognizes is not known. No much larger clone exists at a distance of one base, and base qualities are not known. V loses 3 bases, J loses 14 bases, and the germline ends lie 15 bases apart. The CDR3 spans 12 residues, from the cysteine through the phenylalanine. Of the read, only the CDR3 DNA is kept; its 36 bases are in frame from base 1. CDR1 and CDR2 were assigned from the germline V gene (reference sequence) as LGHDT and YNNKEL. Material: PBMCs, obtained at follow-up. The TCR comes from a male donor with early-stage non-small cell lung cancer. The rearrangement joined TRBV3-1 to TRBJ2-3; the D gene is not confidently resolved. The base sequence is TGTGCCAGCAGCCAGGCTGCTATGAAGCGGTATTTT. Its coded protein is CASSQAAMKRYF.